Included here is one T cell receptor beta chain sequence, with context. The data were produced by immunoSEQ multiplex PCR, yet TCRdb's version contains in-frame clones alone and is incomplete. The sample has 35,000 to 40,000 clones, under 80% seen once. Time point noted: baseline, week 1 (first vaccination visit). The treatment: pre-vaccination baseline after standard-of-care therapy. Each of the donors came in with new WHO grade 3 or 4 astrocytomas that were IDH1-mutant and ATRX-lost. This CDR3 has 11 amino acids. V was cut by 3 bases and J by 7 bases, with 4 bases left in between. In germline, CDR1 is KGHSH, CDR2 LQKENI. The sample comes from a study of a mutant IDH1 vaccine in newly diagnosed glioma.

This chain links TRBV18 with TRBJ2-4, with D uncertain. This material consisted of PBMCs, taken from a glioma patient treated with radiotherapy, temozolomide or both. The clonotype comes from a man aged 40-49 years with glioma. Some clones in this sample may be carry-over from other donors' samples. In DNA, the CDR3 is TGTGCCAGCTCACCGGCCAACATTCAGTACTTC. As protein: CASSPANIQYF.